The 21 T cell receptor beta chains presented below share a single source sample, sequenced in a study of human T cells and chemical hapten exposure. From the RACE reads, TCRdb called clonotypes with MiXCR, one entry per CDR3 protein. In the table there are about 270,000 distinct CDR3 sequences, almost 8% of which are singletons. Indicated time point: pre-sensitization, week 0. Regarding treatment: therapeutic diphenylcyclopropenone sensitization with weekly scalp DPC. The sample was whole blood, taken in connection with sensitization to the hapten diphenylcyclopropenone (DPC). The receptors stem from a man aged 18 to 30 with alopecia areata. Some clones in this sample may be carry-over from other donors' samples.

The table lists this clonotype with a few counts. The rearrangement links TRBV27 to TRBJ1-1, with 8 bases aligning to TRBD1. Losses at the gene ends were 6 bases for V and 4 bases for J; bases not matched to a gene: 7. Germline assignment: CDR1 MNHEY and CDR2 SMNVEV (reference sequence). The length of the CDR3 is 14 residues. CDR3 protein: CASRITGGVTEAFF. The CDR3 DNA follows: TGTGCCAGCAGGATTACAGGGGGAGTCACTGAAGCTTTCTTT.

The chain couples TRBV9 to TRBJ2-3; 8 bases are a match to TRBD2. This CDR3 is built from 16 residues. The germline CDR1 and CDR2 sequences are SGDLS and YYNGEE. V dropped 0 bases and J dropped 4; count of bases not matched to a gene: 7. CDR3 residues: CASSVAVAGLADTQYF. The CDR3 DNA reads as TGTGCCAGCAGCGTAGCGGTAGCGGGGTTGGCAGATACGCAGTATTTT.

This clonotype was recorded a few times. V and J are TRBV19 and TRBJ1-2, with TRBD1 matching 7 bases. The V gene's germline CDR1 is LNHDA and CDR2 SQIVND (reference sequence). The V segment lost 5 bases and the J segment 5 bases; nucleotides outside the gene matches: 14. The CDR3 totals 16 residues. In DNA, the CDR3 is TGTGCCAGTAGTTCGCCGGACAGGTCCTCAGGTTATGGCTACACCTTC. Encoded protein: CASSSPDRSSGYGYTF.

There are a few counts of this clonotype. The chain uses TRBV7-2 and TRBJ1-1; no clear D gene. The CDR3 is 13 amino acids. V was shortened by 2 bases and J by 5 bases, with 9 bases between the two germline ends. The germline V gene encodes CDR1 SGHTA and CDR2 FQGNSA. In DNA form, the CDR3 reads TGTGCCAGCAGCTTATCGGTTAGAACTGAAGCTTTCTTT. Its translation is CASSLSVRTEAFF.

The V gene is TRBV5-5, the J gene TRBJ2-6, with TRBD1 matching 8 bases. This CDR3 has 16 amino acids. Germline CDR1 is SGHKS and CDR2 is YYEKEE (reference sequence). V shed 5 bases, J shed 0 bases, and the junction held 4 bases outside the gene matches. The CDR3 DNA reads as TGTGCCAGCAGGATGGGACAGGCCTCTGGGGCCAACGTCCTGACTTTC. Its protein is CASRMGQASGANVLTF.

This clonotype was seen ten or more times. CDR3 residues: CSASEPTGSGQPQHF. The CDR3 nucleotides read TGCAGTGCTAGCGAACCGACAGGGTCTGGCCAGCCCCAGCATTTT. The rearrangement uses TRBV20-1 and TRBJ1-5; TRBD1 agrees at 7 bases. V was pared by 3 bases and J by 7 bases, with 12 bases of the junction left unmatched. CDR3 length equals 15 residues. Germline CDR1 DFQATT, CDR2 SNEGSKA (reference sequence).

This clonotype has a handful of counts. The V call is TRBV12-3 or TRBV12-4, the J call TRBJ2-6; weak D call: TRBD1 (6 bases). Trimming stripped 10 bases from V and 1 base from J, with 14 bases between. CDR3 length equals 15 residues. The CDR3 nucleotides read TGTGCCACTTGTAAGGGGGAGTCTGGGGCCAACGTCCTGACTTTC. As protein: CATCKGESGANVLTF.

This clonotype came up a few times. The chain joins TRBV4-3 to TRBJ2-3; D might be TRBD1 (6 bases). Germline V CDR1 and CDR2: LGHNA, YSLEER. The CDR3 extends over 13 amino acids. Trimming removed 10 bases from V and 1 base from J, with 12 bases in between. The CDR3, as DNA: TGCGCCATCCCGACAGGACGCACAGATACGCAGTATTTT. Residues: CAIPTGRTDTQYF.

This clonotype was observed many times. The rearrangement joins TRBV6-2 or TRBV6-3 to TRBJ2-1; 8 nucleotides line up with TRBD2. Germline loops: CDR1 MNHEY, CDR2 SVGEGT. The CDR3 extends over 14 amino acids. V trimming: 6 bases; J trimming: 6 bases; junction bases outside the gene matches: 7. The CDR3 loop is CASSPGLDPNEQFF. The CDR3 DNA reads TGTGCCAGCAGCCCGGGACTAGACCCCAATGAGCAGTTCTTC.

CDR3 loop: CASSFRLGGEDTQYF. The CDR3 DNA sequence: TGTGCCAGCAGCTTTAGATTGGGAGGAGAAGATACGCAGTATTTT. V usage is TRBV11-2 and J usage is TRBJ2-3, with D possibly being TRBD2 (6 bases). CDR3 size: 15 residues. With 3 bases removed from V and 5 bases from J, the gap between germline ends came to 15 bases. The germline CDR1 and CDR2 sequences are SGHAT and FQNNGV.

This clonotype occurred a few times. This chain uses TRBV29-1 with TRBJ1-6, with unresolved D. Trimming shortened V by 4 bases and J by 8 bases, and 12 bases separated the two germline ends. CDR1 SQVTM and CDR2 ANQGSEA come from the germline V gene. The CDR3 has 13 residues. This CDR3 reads CSVGEREDSPLHF. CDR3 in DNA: TGCAGCGTTGGAGAGAGGGAGGATTCACCCCTCCACTTT. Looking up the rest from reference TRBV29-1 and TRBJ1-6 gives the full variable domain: SAVISQKPSRDICQRGTSLTIQCQVDSQVTMMFWYRQQPGQSLTLIATANQGSEATYESGFVIDKFPISRPNLTFSTLTVSNMSPEDSSIYLCSVGEREDSPLHFGNGTRLTVT.

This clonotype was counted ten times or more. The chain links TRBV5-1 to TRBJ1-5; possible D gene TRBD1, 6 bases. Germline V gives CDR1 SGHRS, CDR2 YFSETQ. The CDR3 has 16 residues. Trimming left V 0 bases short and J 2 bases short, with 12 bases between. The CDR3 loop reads CASSLDGGGGNQPQHF. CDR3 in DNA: TGCGCCAGCAGCTTGGACGGCGGGGGCGGCAATCAGCCCCAGCATTTT. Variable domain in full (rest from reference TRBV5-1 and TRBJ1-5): KAGVTQTPRYLIKTRGQQVTLSCSPISGHRSVSWYQQTPGQGLQFLFEYFSETQRNKGNFPGRFSGRQFSNSRSEMNVSTLELGDSALYLCASSLDGGGGNQPQHFGDGTRLSIL.

Here the CDR3 reads CASRVRLEHNEQFF. The DNA for the CDR3 is TGTGCCAGCAGGGTAAGGTTAGAGCACAATGAGCAGTTCTTC. The chain is built from TRBV2 and TRBJ2-1; no firm D call. This CDR3 is built from 14 residues. Per germline, CDR1 SNHLY and CDR2 FYNNEI. Trimming pared 6 bases from V and 5 bases from J, leaving 14 bases between.

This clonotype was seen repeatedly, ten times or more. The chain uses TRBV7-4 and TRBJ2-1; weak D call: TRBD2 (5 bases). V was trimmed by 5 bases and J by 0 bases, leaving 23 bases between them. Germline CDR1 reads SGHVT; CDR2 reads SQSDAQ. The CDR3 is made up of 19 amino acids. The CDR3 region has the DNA TGTGCCAGCAGCGACCCCTTCTACCCCAATACTAGCTCCTACAATGAGCAGTTCTTC. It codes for CASSDPFYPNTSSYNEQFF.

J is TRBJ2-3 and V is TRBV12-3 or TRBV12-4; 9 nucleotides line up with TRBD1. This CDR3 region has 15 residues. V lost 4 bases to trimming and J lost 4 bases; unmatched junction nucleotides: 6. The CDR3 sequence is CASSWGQGSADTQYF. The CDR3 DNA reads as TGTGCCAGCAGTTGGGGACAGGGAAGCGCAGATACGCAGTATTTT.

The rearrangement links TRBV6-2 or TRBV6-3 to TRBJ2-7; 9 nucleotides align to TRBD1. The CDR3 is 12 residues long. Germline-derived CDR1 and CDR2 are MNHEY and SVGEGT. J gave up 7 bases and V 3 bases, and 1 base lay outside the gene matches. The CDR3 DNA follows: TGTGCCAGCAGTTATGGGACAGGGGAGCAGTACTTC. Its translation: CASSYGTGEQYF.

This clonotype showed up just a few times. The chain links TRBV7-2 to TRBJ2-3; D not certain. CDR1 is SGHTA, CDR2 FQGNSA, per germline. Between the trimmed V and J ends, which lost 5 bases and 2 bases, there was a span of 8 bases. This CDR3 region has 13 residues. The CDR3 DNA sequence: TGTGCCAGCAGCCCGGACCTCACAGATACGCAGTATTTT. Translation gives CASSPDLTDTQYF. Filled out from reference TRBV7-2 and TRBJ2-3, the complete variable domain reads GAGVSQSPSNKVTEKGKDVELRCDPISGHTALYWYRQSLGQGLEFLIYFQGNSAPDKSGLPSDRFSAERTGGSVSTLTIQRTQQEDSAVYLCASSPDLTDTQYFGPGTRLTVL.

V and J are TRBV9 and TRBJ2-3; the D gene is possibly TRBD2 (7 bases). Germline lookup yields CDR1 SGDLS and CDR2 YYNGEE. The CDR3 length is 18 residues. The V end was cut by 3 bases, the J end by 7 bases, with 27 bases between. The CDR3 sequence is CASSGRGQLGGAGNTQYF. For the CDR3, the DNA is TGTGCCAGCAGCGGACGAGGGCAACTTGGGGGGGCCGGGAATACGCAGTATTTT.

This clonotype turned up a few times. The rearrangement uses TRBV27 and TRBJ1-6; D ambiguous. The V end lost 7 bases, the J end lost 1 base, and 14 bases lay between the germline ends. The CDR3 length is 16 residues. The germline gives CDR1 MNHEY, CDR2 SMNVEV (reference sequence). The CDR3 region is CASKYTLNSYNSPLHF. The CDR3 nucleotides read TGTGCCAGCAAGTATACGTTGAATTCCTATAATTCACCCCTCCACTTT.

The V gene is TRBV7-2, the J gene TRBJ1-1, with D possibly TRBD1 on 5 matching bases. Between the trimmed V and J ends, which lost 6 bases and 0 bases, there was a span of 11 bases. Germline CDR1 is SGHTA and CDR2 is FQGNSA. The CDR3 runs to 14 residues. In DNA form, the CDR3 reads TGTGCCAGCAGACAAGGGGCGATGAACACTGAAGCTTTCTTT. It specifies CASRQGAMNTEAFF. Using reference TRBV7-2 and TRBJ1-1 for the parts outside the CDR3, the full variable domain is GAGVSQSPSNKVTEKGKDVELRCDPISGHTALYWYRQSLGQGLEFLIYFQGNSAPDKSGLPSDRFSAERTGGSVSTLTIQRTQQEDSAVYLCASRQGAMNTEAFFGQGTRLTVV.

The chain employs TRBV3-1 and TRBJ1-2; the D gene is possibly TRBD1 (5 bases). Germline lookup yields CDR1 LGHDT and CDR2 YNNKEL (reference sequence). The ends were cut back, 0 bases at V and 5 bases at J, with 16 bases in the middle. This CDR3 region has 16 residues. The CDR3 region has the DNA TGTGCCAGCAGCCAAGATAGTGCAGGGAGATTGTATGGCTACACCTTC. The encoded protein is CASSQDSAGRLYGYTF. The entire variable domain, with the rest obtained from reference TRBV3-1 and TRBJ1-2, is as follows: DTAVSQTPKYLVTQMGNDKSIKCEQNLGHDTMYWYKQDSKKFLKIMFSYNNKELIINETVPNRFSPKSPDKAHLNLHINSLELGDSAVYFCASSQDSAGRLYGYTFGSGTRLTVV.